This T cell receptor beta chain was recorded in a study of identical twins. Study findings and constraints: Zero-insertion findings could be partly confounded by invariant cells (MAIT and iNKT cells).

This clonotype was seen at least ten times. The antigen is undetermined. Template switching added a universal primer binding site, and final cDNA carried unique molecular identifiers. TCRdb reprocessed the 5' RACE reads via MiXCR and lists one record per CDR3 protein. The table includes hundreds of thousands of distinct CDR3 sequences, around 7.4% detected once. The CDR3 covers 13 residues. The V and J ends lost 10 bases and 4 bases respectively, with 14 bases between them. Another study also made use of these data, one on yellow fever vaccine responses in identical twins.

The sequence was collected from a woman in her late teens or twenties in good health. The sequenced material came from PBMCs. This chain joins TRBV12-3 or TRBV12-4 and TRBJ1-5; D not resolved. The CDR3 DNA follows: TGTGCCATCAGGATCGGGCAAAATCAGCCCCAGCATTTT. It specifies CAIRIGQNQPQHF.